This T cell receptor (beta chain) was sequenced in a study of T-cell memory formation after mild COVID-19 (TCRdb year 2021). Context from the whole study: TCR sequence clusters from the two donors were found to be largely donor specific. In a couple of donors, T-cell clones that expanded and contracted after mild COVID-19 were followed by sequencing TCRalpha and TCRbeta repertoires longitudinally. Two young, previously healthy adult volunteers, one female and one male, were included in the cohort. Paper-wide results and their limitations: The second-wave clones that peaked on day 37 were not confirmed to be SARS-CoV-2 specific. Only a couple of mild cases were covered by the study, and larger cohorts that include severe cases with pre-infection samples were considered necessary. Contracting CD4+ clones turned up mainly in the CM and EM memory subsets, whereas EMRA was where CD8+ clones were enriched. Balanced CD4/CD8 phenotypes were observed for clones contracting from day 15 to 85, whereas a bias towards CD4+ was observed for a second wave of clones expanding from day 15 to 37. Some responding clones were detected in pre-infection memory, which suggested that pre-existing cross-reactive memory T cells had joined the SARS-CoV-2 response.

This clonotype occurred a few times. This clone's antigen is unknown. No much larger clone is present one base from it, and per-base qualities are unavailable. This sample was sequenced with an Illumina NovaSeq 6000. Using 5'RACE with constant-segment primers, TCRalpha and TCRbeta cDNA libraries were constructed, with sample barcodes and unique molecular identifiers added in the process. RNA was extracted from every sample with Trizol reagent. Libraries were amplified in two PCR steps, with a second sample barcode and Illumina TruSeq adapters added in the second step. Sequencing of the libraries was done on an Illumina NovaSeq, producing 2 x 150 bp paired-end reads. The authors' pipeline ran thus. With migec v1.2.7, reads were demultiplexed and then collapsed into UMI-guided consensus sequences. Using mixcr v2.1.11, UMI consensuses were aligned to TRA and TRB V and J templates and then assembled into clonotypes. A clonotype was counted as expanded or contracted only if both edgeR and NoisET called the change significant, with noise models trained on biological replicates. edgeR calls used a false discovery rate-adjusted p below 0.01 and a log2 fold-change threshold of 1. As an exploratory analysis of dynamics, max-normalized trajectories of the 1000 most abundant clonotypes were examined by PCA with hierarchical clustering. Each responding clone was given a CD4 or CD8 phenotype based on the CD4+ and CD8+ repertoires, which had been sequenced separately. The public reads were run again by TCRdb, first through fastp at Q25 and then through MiXCR, and only productive beta chains were kept. Each CDR3 protein appears once, grouped with its most common genes and DNA. TCRdb, not the original authors, processed these V and J calls. For this sample the table gives a few hundred thousand distinct CDR3 sequences, of which approximately 8.4% were detected only once. The ten largest account for 22% of the sample.

Ficoll-Paque density gradient centrifugation was the method used to isolate PBMCs. This TCR was sampled from a man between 18 and 29 years old who had mild COVID-19 (a few samples of this study predate the infection). The sample titles of this study are shuffled in the database, so cell type and time point are left out; the donor was told from shared clones. The specimen sequenced was PBMCs or a T cell subset sorted from them (not recorded which).

The base sequence is TGCGCCAGCAGCTTGATTGGGACCCCGAACACTGAAGCTTTCTTT. Its translation reads: CASSLIGTPNTEAFF. This chain joins TRBV5-1 to TRBJ1-1; TRBD1 could be the D gene, as 5 bases match. The cysteine opens and the phenylalanine closes a CDR3 of 15 amino acids. Here the CDR3 DNA is all that survives: 45 bases in frame from base 1. From the germline V gene, CDR1 is SGHRS and CDR2 is YFSETQ. Cut back by 1 base and 1 base, the V and J ends lie 11 bases apart.